This T cell receptor beta chain appears in the sequencing data of a study of blood T cell repertoires in COVID-19. Turning to the study itself: COVID-19 samples collected from the United States, Italy and Spain covered acute and convalescent phases. PBMCs, B-cell-depleted T cells, or T cells provided the cDNA or gDNA that made up the material.

The V segment lost 0 bases and the J segment 1 base; nucleotides outside the gene matches: 5. Germline CDR1 and CDR2: SGHRS and YFSETQ. This CDR3 has 16 residues. Original methodology: Estimated nucleated cell counts came from reference gene primer amplification. The method was immunoSEQ multiplex PCR; TCRdb's version includes in-frame clones alone and lacks a portion of them. V, J and clone size are those of that table, while D and trimming were read from the DNA. The sample records 150,000 or so clones, roughly nine tenths being singletons. J is TRBJ2-3 and V is TRBV5-1, with 7 bases lining up with TRBD2. Sequenced: peripheral blood. This sequence was found in a man aged 45-65 years with acute or convalescent COVID-19. The CDR3: CASSLAPSGGTDTQYF. CDR3 DNA sequence: TGCGCCAGCAGCTTGGCGCCTAGCGGAGGCACAGATACGCAGTATTTT.